Listed here are 9 T cell receptor beta chains from one sample, sequenced in a study of blood T cell repertoires in COVID-19. Sequenced by immunoSEQ multiplex PCR; TCRdb stores in-frame clones only, minus some. The sample records 360,000 or so clones, around 87% being singletons. Sequencing was carried out using peripheral blood. The receptor set was obtained from a man aged 18 to 29 with active or convalescent COVID-19.

V gene TRBV7-3 combines with J gene TRBJ2-2, with D possibly TRBD2 on 6 matching bases. CDR3 length: 14 amino acids. V gave up 4 bases and J gave up 5 bases, with 11 bases separating them. Germline CDR1 is SGHTA and CDR2 is FQGTGA. In nucleotides, the CDR3 is TGTGCCAGCAGCTATGTGGGAGGAACCGGGGAGCTGTTTTTT. Its protein is CASSYVGGTGELFF.

The rearrangement joins TRBV15 to TRBJ1-5; D is uncertain. CDR3 size: 16 residues. Trimming took 1 base from V and 11 from J, leaving 21 bases between them. Germline V gene lookup returns CDR1 LNHNV and CDR2 YYDKDF (reference sequence). Here the CDR3 DNA reads TGTGCCACCAGCAGAGCTGCCGGGGTGGCGGAGAGGACCCAGCATTTT. Translating gives CATSRAAGVAERTQHF. Full variable domain (missing parts from reference TRBV15 and TRBJ1-5): DAMVIQNPRYQVTQFGKPVTLSCSQTLNHNVMYWYQQKSSQAPKLLFHYYDKDFNNEADTPDNFQSRRPNTSFCFLDIRSPGLGDTAMYLCATSRAAGVAERTQHFGDGTRLSIL.

This clone was found once. The V gene is TRBV28, the J gene TRBJ1-1; D is uncertain. Germline loops: CDR1 MDHEN, CDR2 SYDVKM. The CDR3 is 14 amino acids. The V end lost 2 bases, the J end lost 1 base, and 8 bases lay between the germline ends. CDR3 sequence (DNA): TGTGCCAGCAGTTTAGCGGTCCCGAACACTGAAGCTTTCTTT. Residues: CASSLAVPNTEAFF.

The V gene is TRBV7-9, the J gene TRBJ1-5, with 7 nucleotides matching TRBD1. Germline V gene sequence: CDR1 SEHNR, CDR2 FQNEAQ (reference sequence). This CDR3 contains 13 residues. Losses at the gene ends were 5 bases for V and 4 bases for J; bases not matched to a gene: 2. DNA for the CDR3: TGTGCCAGCAGCCAGACAGGGAATCAGCCCCAGCATTTT. Residues: CASSQTGNQPQHF.

V and J are TRBV24-1 and TRBJ2-1; no clear D. Germline V gene lookup returns CDR1 KGHDR and CDR2 SFDVKD. The CDR3 sequence is 14 residues long. With 5 bases removed from V and 2 bases from J, the gap between germline ends came to 9 bases. The CDR3 loop is CATSGSRTYNEQFF. CDR3 in DNA: TGTGCCACCAGTGGTAGTAGAACCTACAATGAGCAGTTCTTC.

Turning to this clone: The DNA is omitted, as the CDR3 cannot be located on it reliably, and the CDR3 follows TCRdb's listing. The chain recombines TRBV7-2 with TRBJ2-1; no check of the table's D call, TRBD2, against the DNA was made. Including both end residues, the CDR3 is 11 amino acids long. CDR1 and CDR2 (germline): SGHTA, FQGNSA. This CDR3 is CASSFGNGRIF.

The chain combines TRBV11-2 with TRBJ2-7; 10 nucleotides match TRBD2. With 0 bases clipped from V and 1 base from J, the junction kept 3 bases outside the gene matches. The CDR3 has 16 residues. CDR1 and CDR2 (germline): SGHAT, FQNNGV. The CDR3 loop is CASSLDPSGRSYEQYF. In DNA, the CDR3 is TGTGCCAGCAGCTTAGATCCTAGCGGGAGATCCTACGAGCAGTACTTC.

CDR3 protein: CASSLFREQYF. The DNA of the CDR3 is TGTGCCAGCAGTTTATTTCGGGAGCAGTACTTC. This chain joins TRBV28 and TRBJ2-7; D is unresolved. This CDR3 region has 11 residues. CDR1 MDHEN and CDR2 SYDVKM come from the germline V gene. V lost 1 base and J 7 bases, leaving 5 bases between the germline ends. Supplemented by reference TRBV28 and TRBJ2-7, the full variable domain reads DVKVTQSSRYLVKRTGEKVFLECVQDMDHENMFWYRQDPGLGLRLIYFSYDVKMKEKGDIPEGYSVSREKKERFSLILESASTNQTSMYLCASSLFREQYFGPGTRLTVT.

The sample holds a few counts of this clone. The sample contains more than one DNA sequence encoding this CDR3. The rearrangement links TRBV6-5 to TRBJ2-3, with TRBD2 as a possible D gene (6 bases). Germline values: CDR1 MNHEY, CDR2 SVGAGI. Trimming removed 7 bases at V and 4 bases at J, with 12 bases between. This CDR3 spans 13 amino acids. CDR3 DNA: TGTGCCAGCACCCCCGGCGGGGCAGATACGCAGTATTTT. It yields the protein CASTPGGADTQYF.